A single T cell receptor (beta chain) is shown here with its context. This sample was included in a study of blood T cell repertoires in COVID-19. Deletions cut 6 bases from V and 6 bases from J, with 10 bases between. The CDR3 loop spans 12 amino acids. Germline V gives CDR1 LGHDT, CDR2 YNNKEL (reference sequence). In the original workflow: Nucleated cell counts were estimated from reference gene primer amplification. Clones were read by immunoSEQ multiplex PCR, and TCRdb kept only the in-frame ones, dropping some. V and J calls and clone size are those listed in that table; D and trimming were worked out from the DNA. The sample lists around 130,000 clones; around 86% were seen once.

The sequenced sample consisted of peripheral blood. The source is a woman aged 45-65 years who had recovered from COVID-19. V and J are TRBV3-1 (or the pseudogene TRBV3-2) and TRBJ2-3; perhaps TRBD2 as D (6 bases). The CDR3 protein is CASRRGGDTQYF. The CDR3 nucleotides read TGTGCCAGCAGGCGGGGTGGGGATACGCAGTATTTT.